This T cell receptor (beta chain) was identified in a study of OX40 agonist ivuxolimab in advanced cancers. Overall study: Partial response was recorded in three patients: one hepatocellular carcinoma and two cutaneous melanoma cases.

The method was immunoSEQ multiplex PCR; TCRdb's version includes in-frame clones alone and lacks a portion of them. The data contain 50,000 to 60,000 clones, around 81% of them singletons. The CDR3 spans 14 residues. Deletions cut 8 bases from V and 1 base from J, with 13 bases between. CDR1 and CDR2 from the germline V gene are SNHLY and FYNNEI. The sequences come from CD4+ or CD8+ T cells sorted from blood, collected in a trial of the OX40 agonist ivuxolimab. The TCR comes from an adult with an advanced solid tumor such as melanoma, head and neck, liver or kidney cancer. This rearrangement joins TRBV2 to TRBJ2-3; weak D call: TRBD1 (6 bases). In DNA, the CDR3 is TGTGCCAGCGATCCGGGACACCGCACAGATACGCAGTATTTT. Encoded protein: CASDPGHRTDTQYF.